The sequence of this TCR beta chain was determined in a study of a mutant IDH1 vaccine in newly diagnosed glioma. A remark on this clone: Its target is unknown.

Time point of the sample: week 23, last vaccination. Doses comprised 300 ug of mutant IDH1 20-mer peptide each, plus topical imiquimod. Per the germline V gene, CDR1 is SNHLY and CDR2 is FYNNEI. CDR3 size: 15 residues. Trimming shortened V by 6 bases and J by 5 bases, and 19 bases separated the two germline ends. Clones were read by immunoSEQ multiplex PCR, and TCRdb kept only the in-frame ones, dropping some. Of 35,000 to 50,000 clones listed, around 84% are singletons. The sequenced sample was PBMCs, obtained from a glioma patient whose treatment included an IDH1 peptide vaccine. The chain uses TRBV2 and TRBJ1-2; D unclear. This sequence was found in a woman between 18 and 30 years old with glioma. Some clones in this sample may be carry-over from other donors' samples. The CDR3 DNA follows: TGTGCCAGCAGCAGGAGTGTCCTAACGCCATATGGCTACACCTTC. Its translation: CASSRSVLTPYGYTF.